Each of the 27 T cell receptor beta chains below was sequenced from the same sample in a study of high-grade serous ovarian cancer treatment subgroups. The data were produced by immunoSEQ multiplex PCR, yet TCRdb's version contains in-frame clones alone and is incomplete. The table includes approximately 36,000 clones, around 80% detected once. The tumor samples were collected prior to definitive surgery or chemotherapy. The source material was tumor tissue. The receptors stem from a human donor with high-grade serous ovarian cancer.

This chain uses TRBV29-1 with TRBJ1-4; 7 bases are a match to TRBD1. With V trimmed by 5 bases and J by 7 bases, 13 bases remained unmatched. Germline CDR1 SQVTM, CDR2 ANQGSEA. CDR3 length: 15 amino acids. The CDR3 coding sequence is TGCAGCGTTTTAGGGGGCGATACGAATCCTGAAAAACTGTTTTTT. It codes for CSVLGGDTNPEKLFF.

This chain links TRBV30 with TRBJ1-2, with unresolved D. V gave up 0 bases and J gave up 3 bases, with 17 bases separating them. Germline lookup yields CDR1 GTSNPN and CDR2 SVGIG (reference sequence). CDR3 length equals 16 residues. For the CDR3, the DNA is TGTGCCTGGAGTGTACTGAGGACTCTGGGAGACTATGGCTACACCTTC. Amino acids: CAWSVLRTLGDYGYTF.

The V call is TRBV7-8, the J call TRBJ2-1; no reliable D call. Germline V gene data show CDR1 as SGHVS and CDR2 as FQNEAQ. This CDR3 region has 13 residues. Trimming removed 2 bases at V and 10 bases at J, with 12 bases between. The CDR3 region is CASSLRQAVEQFF. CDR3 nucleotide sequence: TGTGCCAGCAGCTTAAGGCAGGCGGTGGAGCAGTTCTTC.

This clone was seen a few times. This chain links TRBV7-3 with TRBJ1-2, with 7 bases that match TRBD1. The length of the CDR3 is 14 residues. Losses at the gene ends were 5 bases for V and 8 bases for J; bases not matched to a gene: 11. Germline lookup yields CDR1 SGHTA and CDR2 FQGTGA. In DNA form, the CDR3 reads TGTGCCAGCAGCCCCGGCGGACAGGTTAGCGGCTACACCTTC. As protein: CASSPGGQVSGYTF.

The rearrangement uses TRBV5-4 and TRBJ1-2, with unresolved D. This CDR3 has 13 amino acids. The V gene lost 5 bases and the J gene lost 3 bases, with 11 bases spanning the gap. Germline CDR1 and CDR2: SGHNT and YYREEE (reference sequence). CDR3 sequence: CASSRENYYGYTF. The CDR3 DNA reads TGTGCCAGCAGTCGGGAGAATTACTATGGCTACACCTTC.

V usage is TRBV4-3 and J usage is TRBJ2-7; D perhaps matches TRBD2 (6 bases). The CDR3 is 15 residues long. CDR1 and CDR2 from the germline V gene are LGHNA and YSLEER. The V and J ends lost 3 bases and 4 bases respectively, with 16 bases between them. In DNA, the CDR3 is TGCGCCAGCAGCCATCTTCGGGGGAGAGGATACGAGCAGTACTTC. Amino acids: CASSHLRGRGYEQYF.

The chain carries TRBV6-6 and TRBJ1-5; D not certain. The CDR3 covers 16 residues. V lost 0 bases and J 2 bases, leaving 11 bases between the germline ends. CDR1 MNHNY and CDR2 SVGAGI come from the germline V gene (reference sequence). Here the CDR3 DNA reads TGTGCCAGCAGTTACTCGATTCCCAGTGGCAATCAGCCCCAGCATTTT. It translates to CASSYSIPSGNQPQHF.

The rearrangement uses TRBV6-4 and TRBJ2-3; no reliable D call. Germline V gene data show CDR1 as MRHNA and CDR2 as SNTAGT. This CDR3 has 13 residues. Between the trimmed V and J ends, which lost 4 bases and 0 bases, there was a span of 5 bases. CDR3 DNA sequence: TGTGCCAGCAGTGTGGGGAGCACAGATACGCAGTATTTT. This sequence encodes CASSVGSTDTQYF.

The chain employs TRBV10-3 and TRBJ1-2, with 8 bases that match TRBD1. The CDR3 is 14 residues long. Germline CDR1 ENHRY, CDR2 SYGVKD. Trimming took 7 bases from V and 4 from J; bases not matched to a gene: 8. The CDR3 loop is CAINPDRGGYGYTF. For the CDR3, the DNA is TGTGCCATCAACCCCGACAGGGGCGGCTATGGCTACACCTTC.

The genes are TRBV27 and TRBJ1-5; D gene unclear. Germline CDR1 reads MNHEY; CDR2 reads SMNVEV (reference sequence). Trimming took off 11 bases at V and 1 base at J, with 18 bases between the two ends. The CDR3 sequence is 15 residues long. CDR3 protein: CAGKTASGSNQPQHF. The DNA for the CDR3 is TGTGCCGGCAAAACAGCTTCCGGGAGCAATCAGCCCCAGCATTTT.

CDR3 amino acids: CASTSGILNTQYF. The CDR3 DNA follows: TGTGCCAGCACCAGCGGGATTCTGAATACGCAGTATTTT. The chain employs TRBV27 and TRBJ2-3, with TRBD2 matching 7 bases. J lost 7 bases, V lost 7 bases, and 8 bases had no gene match. The CDR3 is 13 residues long. Germline CDR1 MNHEY, CDR2 SMNVEV (reference sequence).

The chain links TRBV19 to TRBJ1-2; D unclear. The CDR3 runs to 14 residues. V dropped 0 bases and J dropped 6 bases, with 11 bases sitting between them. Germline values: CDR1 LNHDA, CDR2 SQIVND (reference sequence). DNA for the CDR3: TGTGCCAGTAGTATAGATCTCAGGAAACATGGCTACACCTTC. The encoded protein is CASSIDLRKHGYTF.

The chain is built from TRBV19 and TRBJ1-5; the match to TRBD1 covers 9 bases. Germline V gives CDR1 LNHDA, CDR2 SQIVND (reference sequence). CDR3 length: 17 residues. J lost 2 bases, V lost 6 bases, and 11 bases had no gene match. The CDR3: CASSRGQGRRGNQPQHF. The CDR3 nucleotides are TGTGCCAGTAGCCGAGGACAGGGGAGAAGGGGCAATCAGCCCCAGCATTTT.

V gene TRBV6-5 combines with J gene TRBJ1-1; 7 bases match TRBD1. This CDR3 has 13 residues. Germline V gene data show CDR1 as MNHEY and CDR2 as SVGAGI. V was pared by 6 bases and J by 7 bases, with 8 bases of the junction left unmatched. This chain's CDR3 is CASSTTGKGEAFF. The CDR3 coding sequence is TGTGCCAGCAGCACGACAGGGAAGGGTGAAGCTTTCTTT.

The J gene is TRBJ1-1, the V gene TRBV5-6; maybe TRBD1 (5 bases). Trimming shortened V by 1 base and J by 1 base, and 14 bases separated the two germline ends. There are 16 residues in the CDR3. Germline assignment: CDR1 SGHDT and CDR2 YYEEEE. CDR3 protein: CASSLWGDSWNTEAFF. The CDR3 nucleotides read TGTGCCAGCAGCTTGTGGGGCGACAGTTGGAACACTGAAGCTTTCTTT.

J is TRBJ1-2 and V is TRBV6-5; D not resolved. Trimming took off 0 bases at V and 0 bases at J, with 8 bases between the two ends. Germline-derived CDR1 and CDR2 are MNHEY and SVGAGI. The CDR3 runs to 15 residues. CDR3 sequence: CASSYSPGTNYGYTF. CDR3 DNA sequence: TGTGCCAGCAGTTACTCGCCAGGTACTAACTATGGCTACACCTTC.

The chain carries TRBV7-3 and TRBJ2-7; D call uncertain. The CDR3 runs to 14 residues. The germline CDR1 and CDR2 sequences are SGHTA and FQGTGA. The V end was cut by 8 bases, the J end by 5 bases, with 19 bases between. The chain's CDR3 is CASLHRKWVNEQYF. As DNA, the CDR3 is TGTGCCAGCTTGCACCGTAAATGGGTCAACGAGCAGTACTTC.

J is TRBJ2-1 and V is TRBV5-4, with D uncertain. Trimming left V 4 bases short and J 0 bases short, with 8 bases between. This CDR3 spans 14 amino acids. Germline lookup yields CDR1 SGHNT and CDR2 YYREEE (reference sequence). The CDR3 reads CASSMTNSYNEQFF. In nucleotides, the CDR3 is TGTGCCAGCAGCATGACAAACTCCTACAATGAGCAGTTCTTC. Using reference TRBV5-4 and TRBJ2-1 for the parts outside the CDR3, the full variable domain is ETGVTQSPTHLIKTRGQQVTLRCSSQSGHNTVSWYQQALGQGPQFIFQYYREEENGRGNFPPRFSGLQFPNYSSELNVNALELDDSALYLCASSMTNSYNEQFFGPGTRLTVL.

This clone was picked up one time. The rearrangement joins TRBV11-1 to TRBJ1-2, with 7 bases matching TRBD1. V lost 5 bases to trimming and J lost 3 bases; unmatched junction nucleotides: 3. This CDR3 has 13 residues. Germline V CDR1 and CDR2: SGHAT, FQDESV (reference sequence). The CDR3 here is CASSLGQHYGYTF. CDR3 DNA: TGTGCCAGCAGCCTGGGACAGCACTATGGCTACACCTTC.

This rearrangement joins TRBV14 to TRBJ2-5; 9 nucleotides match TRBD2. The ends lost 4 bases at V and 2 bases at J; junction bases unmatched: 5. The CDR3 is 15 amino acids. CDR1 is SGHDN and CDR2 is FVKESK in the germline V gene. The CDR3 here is CASSLTSGAQETQYF. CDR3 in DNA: TGTGCCAGCAGCCTGACTAGCGGAGCTCAAGAGACCCAGTACTTC.

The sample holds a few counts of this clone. CDR3 sequence reads: CASRVQATGGYTF. The CDR3, as DNA: TGTGCCAGCAGAGTACAGGCCACGGGGGGCTACACCTTC. The chain uses TRBV2 and TRBJ1-2, with D possibly matching TRBD1 (5 bases). Trimming shortened V by 6 bases and J by 8 bases, and 16 bases separated the two germline ends. Germline V lookup: CDR1 SNHLY, CDR2 FYNNEI. There are 13 residues in the CDR3.

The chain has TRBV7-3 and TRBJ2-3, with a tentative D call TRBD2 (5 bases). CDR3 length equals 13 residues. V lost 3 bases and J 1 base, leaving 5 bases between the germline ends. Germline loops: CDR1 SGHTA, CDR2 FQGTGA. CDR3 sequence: CASSFGGTDTQYF. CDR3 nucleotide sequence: TGTGCCAGCAGCTTCGGGGGCACAGATACGCAGTATTTT.

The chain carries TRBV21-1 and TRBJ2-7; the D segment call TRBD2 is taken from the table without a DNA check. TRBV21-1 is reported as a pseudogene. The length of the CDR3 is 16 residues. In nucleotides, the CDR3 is TGTGCCAGCAGCAGAAATCTAGCGCCGAGCTCCTACGAGCAGTACTTC. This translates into CASSRNLAPSSYEQYF.

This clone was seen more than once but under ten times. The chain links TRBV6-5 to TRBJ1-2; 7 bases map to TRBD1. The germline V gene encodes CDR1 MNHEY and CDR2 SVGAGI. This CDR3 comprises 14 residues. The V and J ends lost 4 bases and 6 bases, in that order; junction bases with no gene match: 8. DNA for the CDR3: TGTGCCAGCAGTTCCCAGGGGGGGGCCAATGGCTACACCTTC. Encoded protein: CASSSQGGANGYTF.

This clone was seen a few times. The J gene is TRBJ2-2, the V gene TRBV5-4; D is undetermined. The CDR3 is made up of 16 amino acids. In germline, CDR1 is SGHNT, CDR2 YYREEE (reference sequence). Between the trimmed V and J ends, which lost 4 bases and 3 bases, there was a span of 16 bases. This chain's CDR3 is CASSPHLRMDTGELFF. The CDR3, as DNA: TGTGCCAGCAGCCCCCACCTTAGGATGGACACCGGGGAGCTGTTTTTT.

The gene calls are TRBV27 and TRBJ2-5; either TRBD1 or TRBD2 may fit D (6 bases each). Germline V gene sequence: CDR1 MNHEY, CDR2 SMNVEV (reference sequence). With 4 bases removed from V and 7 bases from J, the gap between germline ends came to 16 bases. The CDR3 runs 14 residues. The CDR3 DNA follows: TGTGCCAGCAGTTCCCCCCCCGGGGGCGGGACCCAGTACTTC. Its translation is CASSSPPGGGTQYF.

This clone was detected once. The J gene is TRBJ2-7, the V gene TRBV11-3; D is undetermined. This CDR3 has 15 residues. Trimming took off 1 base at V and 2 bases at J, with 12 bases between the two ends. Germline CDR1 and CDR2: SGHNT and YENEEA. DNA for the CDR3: TGTGCCAGCAGCTTAGGACCCCCACCCACCTACGAGCAGTACTTC. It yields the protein CASSLGPPPTYEQYF.